These 12 T cell receptor beta chains were sequenced from one sample in a study of T cell changes during pregnancy in multiple sclerosis. TCRdb keeps only in-frame clones here, not all; method: immunoSEQ multiplex PCR. The sample lists about 96,000 clones, roughly 92% occurring once. Sequenced here: peripheral blood, sampled in the first trimester of pregnancy. All receptors come from a female donor with multiple sclerosis, enrolled in a pregnancy study.

The chain links TRBV29-1 to TRBJ2-5; D perhaps matches TRBD1 (5 bases). The V gene's germline CDR1 is SQVTM and CDR2 ANQGSEA. Between the trimmed V and J ends, which lost 7 bases and 7 bases, there was a span of 16 bases. CDR3 length: 12 residues. Here the CDR3 reads CSGHTSQGTQYF. CDR3 in DNA: TGCAGCGGACACACGTCCCAGGGGACCCAGTACTTC.

DNA for the CDR3: TGTGCCAGCAGTCTTAGCGGGAGGAATAATGAGCAGTTCTTC. It translates to CASSLSGRNNEQFF. The rearrangement uses TRBV27 and TRBJ2-1, with 10 nucleotides matching TRBD2. J gave up 7 bases and V 5 bases, and 5 bases lay outside the gene matches. Germline CDR1 reads MNHEY; CDR2 reads SMNVEV (reference sequence). The CDR3 spans 14 residues.

This clone showed up just once. The chain links TRBV28 to TRBJ2-3, with 14 bases fitting TRBD2. This CDR3 comprises 18 residues. Germline V gene data show CDR1 as MDHEN and CDR2 as SYDVKM. Trimming at V came to 7 bases and at J to 4 bases, leaving 13 bases not matched to a gene. CDR3 region: CASITGTSGRVGADTQYF. The CDR3 DNA is TGTGCCAGCATCACCGGGACTAGCGGGAGAGTAGGCGCAGATACGCAGTATTTT.

The chain recombines TRBV7-2 with TRBJ2-1; TRBD2 matches 10 bases. After removal of 6 bases from V and 9 bases from J, the junction contained 5 bases not matched to a gene. This CDR3 has 13 residues. Germline values: CDR1 SGHTA, CDR2 FQGNSA. The CDR3 region is CASRGTSVGEQFF. The CDR3 region has the DNA TGTGCCAGCAGGGGGACTAGCGTGGGTGAGCAGTTCTTC.

CDR3 residues: CASSIPKAGGFTDTQYF. The CDR3 DNA reads TGTGCCAGCAGCATCCCAAAGGCGGGAGGGTTCACAGATACGCAGTATTTT. The chain links TRBV5-4 to TRBJ2-3; the match to TRBD2 covers 9 bases. This CDR3 has 17 amino acids. J lost 2 bases, V lost 4 bases, and 11 bases had no gene match. Germline lookup yields CDR1 SGHNT and CDR2 YYREEE (reference sequence).

The genes are TRBV7-9 and TRBJ1-2; 8 nucleotides line up with TRBD1. Per the germline V gene, CDR1 is SEHNR and CDR2 is FQNEAQ (reference sequence). The CDR3 loop spans 18 amino acids. Trimming removed 5 bases from V and 0 bases from J; junction bases left unmatched: 14. The CDR3 sequence: CASSPSFLQGEANYGYTF. In DNA form, the CDR3 reads TGTGCCAGCAGCCCGTCATTTCTACAGGGGGAAGCTAACTATGGCTACACCTTC.

This clone was detected once. The chain has TRBV7-9 and TRBJ1-1; 11 positions match TRBD1. Germline assignment: CDR1 SEHNR and CDR2 FQNEAQ (reference sequence). Losses at the gene ends were 5 bases for V and 3 bases for J; bases not matched to a gene: 8. CDR3 length: 16 residues. The CDR3 here is CASSLPEGQGDTEAFF. CDR3 sequence (DNA): TGTGCCAGCAGCCTACCTGAGGGACAGGGGGACACTGAAGCTTTCTTT.

The CDR3: CASSSTGSSNQPQHF. Written as DNA, the CDR3 is TGTGCCAGCAGCTCGACAGGGTCTAGCAATCAGCCCCAGCATTTT. This rearrangement joins TRBV7-6 to TRBJ1-5; 7 positions match TRBD1. This CDR3 is built from 15 residues. Unmatched junction bases numbered 3, after V lost 4 bases and J lost 0 bases. Germline V gives CDR1 SGHVS, CDR2 FNYEAQ.

This chain connects TRBV27 to TRBJ2-2, with 11 bases that match TRBD2. The V segment lost 8 bases and the J segment 1 base; nucleotides outside the gene matches: 6. The V gene's germline CDR1 is MNHEY and CDR2 SMNVEV (reference sequence). This CDR3 spans 16 amino acids. The CDR3 here is CASSGTSGRNTGELFF. For the CDR3, the DNA is TGTGCCAGCTCCGGGACTAGCGGAAGGAACACCGGGGAGCTGTTTTTT.

The chain has TRBV5-4 and TRBJ2-3; no firm D call. The V and J ends lost 2 bases and 3 bases respectively, with 10 bases between them. The length of the CDR3 is 14 residues. CDR1 is SGHNT, CDR2 YYREEE, per germline (reference sequence). CDR3 DNA: TGTGCCAGCAGCTTAGGAACTATAACAGATACGCAGTATTTT. Its translation is CASSLGTITDTQYF.

The gene calls are TRBV6-1 and TRBJ1-5, with D perhaps TRBD1 (5 bases). The V gene's germline CDR1 is MNHNS and CDR2 SASEGT. This CDR3 is built from 14 residues. Trimming removed 2 bases at V and 6 bases at J, with 11 bases between. For the CDR3, the DNA is TGTGCCAGCAGTGAAAGCCTCGGGGGTCAGCCCCAGCATTTT. Translation gives CASSESLGGQPQHF.

The V and J genes are TRBV19 and TRBJ2-7, with 10 bases identical to TRBD1. Germline CDR1 is LNHDA and CDR2 is SQIVND (reference sequence). J gave up 8 bases and V 6 bases, and 4 bases lay outside the gene matches. The CDR3 length is 12 residues. CDR3 in amino acids: CASSVGQGKQYF. In nucleotides, the CDR3 is TGTGCCAGTAGCGTGGGACAGGGGAAGCAGTACTTC.